Below are 10 T cell receptor beta chains sequenced from a single sample in a study of STAT5B mutations in CD4+ large granular lymphocyte leukemia. Clones were sequenced by immunoSEQ multiplex PCR, and TCRdb holds only the in-frame ones, with some missing. The sample carries about 40,000 clones, about four fifths recorded once. Sequenced sample: CD4+ T cells from blood buffy coats. These receptors all stem from a human donor in good health.

This clone was seen a few times. The rearrangement links TRBV7-9 to TRBJ1-6; D is ambiguous. V was clipped by 5 bases and J by 9 bases, with 14 bases between them. The germline V gene encodes CDR1 SEHNR and CDR2 FQNEAQ (reference sequence). The CDR3 consists of 14 residues. The CDR3 DNA is TGTGCCAGCAGCATTGAGCAGTATGGTTCACCCCTCCACTTT. Protein sequence: CASSIEQYGSPLHF.

This clone was detected only a few times. The chain couples TRBV28 to TRBJ2-7, with D tentatively TRBD2 (5 bases). V was shortened by 8 bases and J by 5 bases, with 25 bases between the two germline ends. CDR1 is MDHEN and CDR2 is SYDVKM in the germline V gene. The CDR3 length is 16 residues. The chain's CDR3 is CASRSGDIVVFDEQYF. The CDR3 coding sequence is TGTGCCAGCCGATCCGGGGATATCGTGGTCTTCGACGAGCAGTACTTC. Supplemented by reference TRBV28 and TRBJ2-7, the full variable domain reads DVKVTQSSRYLVKRTGEKVFLECVQDMDHENMFWYRQDPGLGLRLIYFSYDVKMKEKGDIPEGYSVSREKKERFSLILESASTNQTSMYLCASRSGDIVVFDEQYFGPGTRLTVT.

The chain uses TRBV7-9 and TRBJ1-2, with TRBD1 identical over 11 bases. CDR3 size: 19 residues. The germline V gene has CDR1 SEHNR and CDR2 FQNEAQ (reference sequence). Unmatched junction bases numbered 18, after V lost 5 bases and J lost 4 bases. This chain's CDR3 is CASSPAPGTGGASGYGYTF. CDR3 bases: TGTGCCAGCAGCCCGGCCCCCGGGACAGGGGGAGCGTCTGGCTATGGCTACACCTTC.

The chain couples TRBV6-1 to TRBJ1-1; 7 bases agree with TRBD1. This CDR3 has 13 residues. The V gene end was trimmed by 7 bases and the J gene end by 1 base; junction bases not matched to a gene: 3. Germline V gene sequence: CDR1 MNHNS, CDR2 SASEGT. The CDR3 region is CASKGTENTEAFF. CDR3 DNA sequence: TGTGCCAGCAAGGGGACAGAGAACACTGAAGCTTTCTTT.

This chain joins TRBV30 and TRBJ1-2; D may be TRBD1 (5 bases). The ends were cut back, 2 bases at V and 0 bases at J, with 10 bases in the middle. Germline loops: CDR1 GTSNPN, CDR2 SVGIG (reference sequence). The CDR3 extends over 14 amino acids. The CDR3 reads CAWSSGIPNYGYTF. The CDR3 nucleotides are TGTGCCTGGAGTTCAGGGATCCCTAACTATGGCTACACCTTC.

The chain recombines TRBV5-1 with TRBJ2-6; D remains unclear. In germline, CDR1 is SGHRS, CDR2 YFSETQ. V gave up 0 bases and J gave up 4 bases, with 8 bases separating them. The CDR3 has 15 amino acids. For the CDR3, the DNA is TGCGCCAGCAGCTTGGGAAACCTAGGGGCCAACGTCCTGACTTTC. It yields the protein CASSLGNLGANVLTF.

In this sample, this clone turned up once. V usage is TRBV18 and J usage is TRBJ1-5; 7 bases align to TRBD1. The V segment lost 4 bases and the J segment 4 bases; nucleotides outside the gene matches: 7. The CDR3 has 15 residues. CDR1 is KGHSH and CDR2 is LQKENI in the germline V gene. In nucleotides, the CDR3 is TGTGCCAGCTCACAAGGGGGACAGTTTAATCAGCCCCAGCATTTT. Translating it yields CASSQGGQFNQPQHF.

For the CDR3, the DNA is TGTGCCAGCAGCCCTATGAGGGACGGAAACACCATATATTTT. The encoded protein is CASSPMRDGNTIYF. The V and J genes are TRBV9 and TRBJ1-3; TRBD1 might be the D (5 bases). Germline CDR1 and CDR2: SGDLS and YYNGEE. The CDR3 runs 14 residues. Trimming cost V 4 bases and J 4 bases, with 12 bases left between them.

The chain joins TRBV9 to TRBJ2-2; weak D call: TRBD2 (9 bases). The CDR3 extends over 16 amino acids. V gave up 4 bases and J gave up 6 bases, with 19 bases separating them. Germline V gives CDR1 SGDLS, CDR2 YYNGEE. The CDR3 reads CASSPGGGREAGELFF. The CDR3 coding sequence is TGTGCCAGCAGCCCAGGGGGCGGGAGGGAGGCCGGGGAGCTGTTTTTT. Full variable domain (rest looked up from reference TRBV9 and TRBJ2-2): DSGVTQTPKHLITATGQRVTLRCSPRSGDLSVYWYQQSLDQGLQFLIQYYNGEERAKGNILERFSAQQFPDLHSELNLSSLELGDSALYFCASSPGGGREAGELFFGEGSRLTVL.

The V call is TRBV7-8, the J call TRBJ2-5, with 9 bases aligning to TRBD1. The CDR3 covers 15 residues. Germline CDR1 SGHVS, CDR2 FQNEAQ. V lost 4 bases to trimming and J lost 6 bases; unmatched junction nucleotides: 9. CDR3 in DNA: TGTGCCAGCAGCTCGACCGGACAGGGGCGGCAGACCCAGTACTTC. Encoded protein: CASSSTGQGRQTQYF.